These 32 T cell receptor beta chains originate from one sample sequenced in a study of OX40 agonist ivuxolimab in advanced cancers. Profiling relied on immunoSEQ multiplex PCR, and the TCRdb table lists in-frame clones only, not all of them. The sample has about 90,000 clones, approximately 91% seen once; the top ten hold around 0.34%. Sequencing was performed on CD4+ or CD8+ T cells sorted from blood, taken in a trial of the OX40 agonist ivuxolimab. The receptors come from an adult with an advanced solid tumor such as melanoma, head and neck, liver or kidney cancer.

CDR3 coding DNA: TGCGCCAGCAGCTTGGCCGGTAACAATCAGCCCCAGCATTTT. Translating it yields CASSLAGNNQPQHF. The V gene is TRBV5-1, the J gene TRBJ1-5; D is unclear. Between the trimmed V and J ends, which lost 0 bases and 3 bases, there was a span of 7 bases. This CDR3 is 14 amino acids long. Germline loops: CDR1 SGHRS, CDR2 YFSETQ.

This sequence joins TRBV11-2 and TRBJ2-5; 8 bases are a match to TRBD1. V was pared by 5 bases and J by 2 bases, with 19 bases of the junction left unmatched. The CDR3 is 19 amino acids. Germline CDR1 is SGHAT and CDR2 is FQNNGV. This CDR3 reads CASSHTNSKAGGRQETQYF. DNA of the CDR3: TGTGCCAGCAGCCACACGAATTCGAAGGCAGGGGGCAGGCAAGAGACCCAGTACTTC.

The rearrangement joins TRBV6-1 to TRBJ2-7; tentatively, D is TRBD2 (6 bases). V was pared by 4 bases and J by 6 bases, with 7 bases between. Germline V gene sequence: CDR1 MNHNS, CDR2 SASEGT. This CDR3 has 11 amino acids. CDR3 DNA: TGTGCCAGCAGTGCGGGGGTCGAGCAGTACTTC. Protein: CASSAGVEQYF.

DNA of the CDR3: TGTGCCAGCTCACCGTTCACAGGGGGCACAGATACGCAGTATTTT. Its protein is CASSPFTGGTDTQYF. J is TRBJ2-3 and V is TRBV18, with 7 bases that match TRBD1. This CDR3 comprises 15 residues. From germline, CDR1 is KGHSH and CDR2 LQKENI. V dropped 3 bases and J dropped 1; count of bases not matched to a gene: 4.

This clone was observed once. The J gene is TRBJ2-2, the V gene TRBV7-9; maybe TRBD1 (5 bases). This CDR3 contains 16 residues. Germline lookup yields CDR1 SEHNR and CDR2 FQNEAQ (reference sequence). V was shortened by 5 bases and J by 0 bases, with 13 bases between the two germline ends. CDR3 nucleotides: TGTGCCAGCAGCAGCCCAGGCAGGGCGAACACCGGGGAGCTGTTTTTT. Protein product: CASSSPGRANTGELFF.

This clone was observed once. This chain links TRBV2 with TRBJ1-5; TRBD1 matches at 7 bases. Unmatched junction bases numbered 7, after V lost 5 bases and J lost 3 bases. Per germline, CDR1 SNHLY and CDR2 FYNNEI. The CDR3 covers 15 residues. CDR3 coding DNA: TGTGCCAGCAGTTCCACAGGGGAACCCAATCAGCCCCAGCATTTT. Amino acids: CASSSTGEPNQPQHF.

CDR3 residues: CASSERVALGGEQYF. The DNA of the CDR3 is TGTGCCAGCAGTGAACGGGTAGCCCTGGGGGGAGAGCAGTACTTC. The V call is TRBV2, the J call TRBJ2-7; possible D gene TRBD2, 6 bases. The germline V and J ends were trimmed by 2 bases and 7 bases, with 18 bases remaining between them. The CDR3 contains 15 residues. Germline V gene lookup returns CDR1 SNHLY and CDR2 FYNNEI.

The rearrangement uses TRBV7-3 and TRBJ2-2; D gene unclear. Germline V lookup: CDR1 SGHTA, CDR2 FQGTGA. CDR3 length equals 15 residues. V was cut by 6 bases and J by 4 bases, with 15 bases left in between. The CDR3 spells CASSNPGLTTGELFF. The DNA of the CDR3 is TGTGCCAGCAGTAATCCCGGGCTGACCACCGGGGAGCTGTTTTTT.

The V and J genes are TRBV1 and TRBJ2-7. TRBV1 has pseudogene status. The CDR3 length is 11 residues. The CDR3 spells CTSSQSYEQYF. In DNA form, the CDR3 reads TGCACCAGCAGCCAAAGCTACGAGCAGTACTTC.

The V and J genes are TRBV7-2 and TRBJ2-1; 10 bases agree with TRBD2. The CDR3 has 19 residues. Looked up from germline, CDR1 is SGHTA and CDR2 is FQGNSA. The V segment lost 1 base and the J segment 5 bases; nucleotides outside the gene matches: 14. CDR3 bases: TGTGCCAGCAGCTTAGTGGCTCTAGCGGGAGTGAGAAGGGACAATGAGCAGTTCTTC. This translates into CASSLVALAGVRRDNEQFF. The full variable domain, in which reference TRBV7-2 and TRBJ2-1 provide the parts outside the CDR3, is GAGVSQSPSNKVTEKGKDVELRCDPISGHTALYWYRQSLGQGLEFLIYFQGNSAPDKSGLPSDRFSAERTGGSVSTLTIQRTQQEDSAVYLCASSLVALAGVRRDNEQFFGPGTRLTVL.

The CDR3 DNA follows: TGTGCCAGCAGCCAAGAGAGTCAGGGGATGGGAACGCAGTATTTT. As protein: CASSQESQGMGTQYF. The rearrangement joins TRBV4-2 to TRBJ2-3, with a weak D call TRBD1 (6 bases). The CDR3 length is 15 residues. V was shortened by 0 bases and J by 9 bases, with 16 bases between the two germline ends. CDR1 is LGHNA and CDR2 is YNFKEQ in the germline V gene.

Written as DNA, the CDR3 is TGTGCCAGCAGCCAAGGATCAGACTCTGAGACCCAGTACTTC. Protein product: CASSQGSDSETQYF. The J gene is TRBJ2-5, the V gene TRBV4-2, with D uncertain. Trimming pared 1 base from V and 5 bases from J, leaving 11 bases between. From germline, CDR1 is LGHNA and CDR2 YNFKEQ. This CDR3 spans 14 amino acids.

The genes are TRBV7-9 and TRBJ1-3, with D maybe TRBD1 (5 bases). CDR3 length: 14 residues. V shed 3 bases and J shed 0 bases, with 6 bases lying between them. Per germline, CDR1 SEHNR and CDR2 FQNEAQ (reference sequence). The CDR3 loop reads CASSFGTSGNTIYF. DNA for the CDR3: TGTGCCAGCAGCTTTGGGACCTCTGGAAACACCATATATTTT.

The rearrangement links TRBV5-1 to TRBJ2-5, with TRBD2 identical over 8 bases. The CDR3 spans 16 residues. Germline trimming cut 2 bases from V and 3 bases from J; bases unmatched to any gene: 9. The germline CDR1 and CDR2 sequences are SGHRS and YFSETQ. CDR3 in DNA: TGCGCCAGCAGCTTCATGAGCGGGAGTGGGGAAGAGACCCAGTACTTC. It yields the protein CASSFMSGSGEETQYF.

Here the CDR3 reads CASSSTGGDQPQHF. The CDR3 DNA reads TGTGCCAGCAGCTCGACAGGGGGCGATCAGCCCCAGCATTTT. The rearrangement joins TRBV11-2 to TRBJ1-5, with 10 positions matching TRBD1. From germline, CDR1 is SGHAT and CDR2 FQNNGV. With V trimmed by 4 bases and J by 5 bases, 2 bases remained unmatched. There are 14 residues in the CDR3.

The chain's CDR3 is CASSPAAGGVYGYTF. The CDR3 bases are TGTGCCAGCAGTCCGGCAGCAGGGGGCGTCTATGGCTACACCTTC. The chain combines TRBV28 with TRBJ1-2; 8 bases are shared with TRBD1. Germline CDR1 is MDHEN and CDR2 is SYDVKM. The V and J ends lost 5 bases and 4 bases, in that order; junction bases with no gene match: 9. This CDR3 spans 15 amino acids.

J is TRBJ2-1 and V is TRBV7-3, with TRBD2 matching 7 bases. V shed 5 bases, J shed 7 bases, and the junction held 11 bases outside the gene matches. The CDR3 runs to 15 residues. Germline lookup yields CDR1 SGHTA and CDR2 FQGTGA. CDR3 in DNA: TGTGCCAGCAGCACGGGACTACCTGGACATAATGAGCAGTTCTTC. Translation gives CASSTGLPGHNEQFF.

The chain combines TRBV20-1 with TRBJ2-7, with a tentative D call TRBD2 (6 bases). V lost 7 bases and J 6 bases, leaving 13 bases between the germline ends. This CDR3 is 11 amino acids long. Germline V gives CDR1 DFQATT, CDR2 SNEGSKA (reference sequence). The CDR3 protein is CSVSGPGEQYF. As DNA, the CDR3 is TGCAGTGTCAGCGGGCCTGGCGAGCAGTACTTC.

The chain has TRBV28 and TRBJ2-7; D unresolved. CDR3 length: 12 amino acids. V shed 7 bases and J shed 5 bases, with 12 bases lying between them. Germline V gene lookup returns CDR1 MDHEN and CDR2 SYDVKM. The CDR3 sequence: CASTSGPDEQYF. CDR3 nucleotides: TGTGCCAGCACCTCAGGTCCTGACGAGCAGTACTTC.

The rearrangement joins TRBV21-1 to TRBJ2-4; the table's D call of TRBD1 was not tested on the DNA. TRBV21-1 is given as a pseudogene. This CDR3 has 19 amino acids. The DNA of the CDR3 is TGTGCCAGCAGAAGTCGACAGGGGGCTTTAACCGTAGCCAAAAACATTCAGTACTTC. Amino acids: CASRSRQGALTVAKNIQYF.

This chain links TRBV7-6 with TRBJ2-1; D could derive from TRBD1 or TRBD2 (5 bases each). The CDR3 is made up of 16 amino acids. V lost 5 bases and J 3 bases, leaving 17 bases between the germline ends. CDR1 and CDR2 from the germline V gene are SGHVS and FNYEAQ. CDR3: CASSLAGAGSYNEQFF. The CDR3 bases are TGTGCCAGCAGCCTCGCCGGGGCAGGTAGCTACAATGAGCAGTTCTTC.

This sequence joins TRBV27 and TRBJ1-2; 7 bases are shared with TRBD1. The CDR3 spans 15 residues. Germline CDR1 and CDR2: MNHEY and SMNVEV (reference sequence). The V segment lost 5 bases and the J segment 7 bases; nucleotides outside the gene matches: 13. Here the CDR3 reads CASSPSGRGSSGYTF. DNA for the CDR3: TGTGCCAGCAGTCCTTCGGGCAGGGGGAGTTCTGGCTACACCTTC.

The chain has TRBV15 and TRBJ2-7; D is possibly TRBD2 (6 bases). The CDR3 runs 17 residues. Trimming stripped 0 bases from V and 3 bases from J, with 18 bases between. In germline, CDR1 is LNHNV, CDR2 YYDKDF (reference sequence). CDR3 protein: CATSREFRHGSLYEQYF. In DNA form, the CDR3 reads TGTGCCACCAGCAGAGAATTTAGGCACGGGAGTCTCTACGAGCAGTACTTC.

This clone was seen only once. This sequence joins TRBV11-1 and TRBJ2-7, with 7 bases aligning to TRBD2. J gave up 2 bases and V 1 base, and 2 bases lay outside the gene matches. Germline V gene sequence: CDR1 SGHAT, CDR2 FQDESV (reference sequence). The CDR3 has 14 residues. CDR3 nucleotide sequence: TGTGCCAGCAGCTTAGATGGGAGGGCCTACGAGCAGTACTTC. This encodes CASSLDGRAYEQYF.

The V call is TRBV19, the J call TRBJ2-1; 8 nucleotides line up with TRBD2. Germline CDR1 and CDR2: LNHDA and SQIVND (reference sequence). The trim removed 3 bases at V and 9 bases at J, leaving 7 bases unmatched. The CDR3 length is 14 residues. The chain's CDR3 is CASSIREGLGEQFF. The CDR3 DNA follows: TGTGCCAGTAGTATCCGGGAGGGCCTTGGTGAGCAGTTCTTC.

This chain joins TRBV19 and TRBJ2-7; weak D call: TRBD1 (6 bases). The CDR3 is 14 residues long. Trimming removed 1 base at V and 3 bases at J, with 10 bases between. The germline CDR1 and CDR2 sequences are LNHDA and SQIVND (reference sequence). The CDR3: CASSIGAGVYEQYF. In DNA form, the CDR3 reads TGTGCCAGTAGTATAGGGGCAGGGGTCTACGAGCAGTACTTC.

The chain couples TRBV7-9 to TRBJ1-2, with 11 nucleotides matching TRBD1. Germline assignment: CDR1 SEHNR and CDR2 FQNEAQ (reference sequence). Losses at the gene ends were 3 bases for V and 2 bases for J; bases not matched to a gene: 8. The length of the CDR3 is 17 residues. The CDR3 nucleotides are TGTGCCAGCAGCTTGGGCCGGGACAGGGGGGTCAACTATGGCTACACCTTC. Encoded protein: CASSLGRDRGVNYGYTF.

The chain's CDR3 is CASSLTTGEKQYF. The CDR3 bases are TGTGCCAGCAGCTTAACGACAGGGGAAAAGCAGTACTTC. V and J are TRBV11-2 and TRBJ2-7; 8 bases match TRBD1. V gave up 2 bases and J gave up 8 bases; unmatched junction bases: 5. The CDR3 is 13 amino acids. CDR1 and CDR2 (germline): SGHAT, FQNNGV.

The V call is TRBV30, the J call TRBJ1-6; D remains unclear. From germline, CDR1 is GTSNPN and CDR2 SVGIG (reference sequence). This CDR3 contains 13 residues. The V and J ends lost 4 bases and 9 bases respectively, with 13 bases between them. CDR3: CAWKRESFSPLHF. CDR3 nucleotides: TGTGCCTGGAAACGGGAATCCTTTTCACCCCTCCACTTT.

The chain carries TRBV14 and TRBJ2-7; possibly TRBD2 for D (5 bases). The CDR3 is made up of 12 amino acids. V lost 2 bases and J lost 4, with 6 bases in between. CDR1 is SGHDN, CDR2 FVKESK, per germline. The CDR3 reads CASSQQRYEQYF. The CDR3 region has the DNA TGTGCCAGCAGCCAACAGCGGTACGAGCAGTACTTC.

This chain links TRBV9 with TRBJ2-2, with D possibly being TRBD1 (5 bases). Between the trimmed V and J ends, which lost 0 bases and 4 bases, there was a span of 10 bases. The CDR3 runs to 15 residues. CDR1 SGDLS and CDR2 YYNGEE come from the germline V gene. The CDR3 bases are TGTGCCAGCAGCGTAGGTGGACACGGCACCGGGGAGCTGTTTTTT. Translated, it gives CASSVGGHGTGELFF.

This sequence joins TRBV28 and TRBJ1-4, with TRBD1 matching over 8 bases. CDR1 is MDHEN, CDR2 SYDVKM, per germline. The CDR3 has 16 amino acids. The V gene end was trimmed by 5 bases and the J gene end by 7 bases; junction bases not matched to a gene: 12. CDR3 residues: CASSLSLRTGSEKLFF. CDR3 in DNA: TGTGCCAGCAGTCTATCCCTAAGGACAGGGTCTGAAAAACTGTTTTTT. Complete variable domain (other parts from reference TRBV28 and TRBJ1-4): DVKVTQSSRYLVKRTGEKVFLECVQDMDHENMFWYRQDPGLGLRLIYFSYDVKMKEKGDIPEGYSVSREKKERFSLILESASTNQTSMYLCASSLSLRTGSEKLFFGSGTQLSVL.